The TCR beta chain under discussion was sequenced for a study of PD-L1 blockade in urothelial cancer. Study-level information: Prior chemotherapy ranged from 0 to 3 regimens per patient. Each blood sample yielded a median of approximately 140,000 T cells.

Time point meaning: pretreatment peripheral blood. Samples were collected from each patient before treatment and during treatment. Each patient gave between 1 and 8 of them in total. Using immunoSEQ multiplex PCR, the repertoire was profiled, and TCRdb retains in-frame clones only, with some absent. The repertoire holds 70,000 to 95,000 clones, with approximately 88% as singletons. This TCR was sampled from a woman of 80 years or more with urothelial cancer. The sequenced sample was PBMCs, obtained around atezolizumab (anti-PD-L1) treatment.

CDR3 DNA: TGTGCCAGCAGCGCCGCTGAAAGGGGTCGTGAAAAACTGTTTTTT. Translated, it gives CASSAAERGREKLFF. This chain uses TRBV9 with TRBJ1-4; D perhaps matches TRBD1 (5 bases). V lost 3 bases and J lost 7, with 16 bases in between. The CDR3 consists of 15 residues. From germline, CDR1 is SGDLS and CDR2 YYNGEE.